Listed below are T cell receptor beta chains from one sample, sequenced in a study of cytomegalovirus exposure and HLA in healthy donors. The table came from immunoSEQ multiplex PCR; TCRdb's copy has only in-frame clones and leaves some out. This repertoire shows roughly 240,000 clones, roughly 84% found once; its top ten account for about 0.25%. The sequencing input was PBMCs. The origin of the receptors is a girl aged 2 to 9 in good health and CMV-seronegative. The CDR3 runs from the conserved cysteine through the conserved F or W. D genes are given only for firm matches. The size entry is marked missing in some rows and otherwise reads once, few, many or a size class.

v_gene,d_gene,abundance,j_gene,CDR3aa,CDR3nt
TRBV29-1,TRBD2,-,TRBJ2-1,CSVEDQLAGGRYEQFF,TGCAGCGTTGAAGATCAACTAGCGGGGGGGCGTTATGAGCAGTTCTTC
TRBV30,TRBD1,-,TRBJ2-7,CAWSTGGLAFSYEQYF,TGTGCCTGGAGTACAGGGGGCCTAGCCTTTTCCTACGAGCAGTACTTC
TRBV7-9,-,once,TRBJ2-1,CASSLTLAGPHNEQFF,TGTGCCAGCAGCTTAACGCTTGCGGGACCACACAATGAGCAGTTCTTC
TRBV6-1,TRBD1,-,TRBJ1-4,CASSEGQGLEKLFF,TGTGCCAGCAGTGAAGGACAGGGGCTTGAAAAACTGTTTTTT
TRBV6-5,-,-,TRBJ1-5,CASGRGGDQPQHF,TGTGCCAGCGGAAGGGGGGGCGATCAGCCCCAGCATTTT
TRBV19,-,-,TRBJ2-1,CASSRLLANEQFF,TGTGCCAGTAGTCGACTATTGGCCAATGAGCAGTTCTTC
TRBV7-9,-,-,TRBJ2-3,CASSSRTDTQYF,TGTGCCAGCAGCTCGAGGACAGATACGCAGTATTTT
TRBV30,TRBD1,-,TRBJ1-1,CAWIGTGNTEAFF,TGTGCCTGGATCGGGACAGGGAACACTGAAGCTTTCTTT
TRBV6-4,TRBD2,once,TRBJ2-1,CASSDRGLPNNEQFF,TGTGCCAGCAGTGACCGGGGACTACCCAACAATGAGCAGTTCTTC
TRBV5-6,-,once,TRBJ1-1,CASSSPSNSLSNTEAFF,TGTGCCAGCAGCTCTCCCTCAAACAGCCTGTCGAACACTGAAGCTTTCTTT
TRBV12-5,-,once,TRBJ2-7,CASGLIRSDRDSYEQYF,TGTGCTAGTGGTTTGATCCGATCTGACAGAGACTCCTACGAGCAGTACTTC
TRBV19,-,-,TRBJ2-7,CASSISLDRSYEQYF,TGTGCCAGTAGTATTAGCTTGGATCGCTCCTACGAGCAGTACTTC
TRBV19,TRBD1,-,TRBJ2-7,CASRQGQFYEQYF,TGTGCCAGTAGGCAGGGACAGTTCTACGAGCAGTACTTC
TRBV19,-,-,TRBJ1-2,CASTGFDGYTF,TGTGCCAGCACAGGGTTCGATGGCTACACCTTC
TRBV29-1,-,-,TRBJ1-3,CSVLQGGGNTIYF,TGCAGCGTTCTACAGGGTGGCGGAAACACCATATATTTT
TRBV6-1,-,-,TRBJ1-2,CASSDYSGGGYTF,TGTGCCAGCAGTGATTATTCGGGGGGTGGCTACACCTTC
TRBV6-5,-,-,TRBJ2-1,CASSLSVSYNEQFF,TGTGCCAGCAGTTTATCGGTCTCCTACAATGAGCAGTTCTTC
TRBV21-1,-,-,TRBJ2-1,CASLKSGIHEQFF,TGTGCCAGCTTGAAATCCGGGATCCATGAGCAGTTCTTC
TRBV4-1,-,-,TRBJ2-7,CASSQEVDSSYEQYF,TGCGCCAGCAGCCAAGAAGTCGATAGCTCCTACGAGCAGTACTTC
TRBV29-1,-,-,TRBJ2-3,CSVVGLHSTDTQYF,TGCAGCGTTGTTGGGCTACACTCCACAGATACGCAGTATTTT
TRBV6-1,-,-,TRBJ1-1,CASSVSGVNTEAFF,TGTGCCAGCAGTGTCTCAGGGGTTAACACTGAAGCTTTCTTT
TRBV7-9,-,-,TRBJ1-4,CASSPVPLDKRYGEKLFF,TGTGCCAGCAGCCCGGTGCCCTTAGATAAGCGTTATGGGGAAAAACTGTTTTTT
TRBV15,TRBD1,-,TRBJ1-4,CATSGSRGRKGEKLFF,TGTGCCACCAGCGGCTCCAGGGGGCGCAAGGGTGAAAAACTGTTTTTT
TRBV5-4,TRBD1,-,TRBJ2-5,CASSVNRDRPQETQYF,TGTGCCAGCAGCGTGAACCGGGACAGACCACAAGAGACCCAGTACTTC
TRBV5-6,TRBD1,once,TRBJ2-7,CASSYGTGGYEQYF,TGTGCCAGCAGCTACGGGACAGGGGGCTACGAGCAGTACTTC
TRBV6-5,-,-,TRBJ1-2,CASSYSVRTANYGYTF,TGTGCCAGCAGTTACTCGGTGCGAACGGCTAACTATGGCTACACCTTC
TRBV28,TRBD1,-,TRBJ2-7,CASRSTGVGEQYF,TGTGCCAGCAGGAGTACAGGGGTGGGCGAGCAGTACTTC
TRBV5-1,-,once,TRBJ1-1,CASSLTDTEAFF,TGCGCCAGCAGCTTGACAGACACTGAAGCTTTCTTT
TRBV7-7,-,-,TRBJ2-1,CASSAVNRQYNEQFF,TGTGCCAGCAGCGCCGTAAACAGACAGTACAATGAGCAGTTCTTC